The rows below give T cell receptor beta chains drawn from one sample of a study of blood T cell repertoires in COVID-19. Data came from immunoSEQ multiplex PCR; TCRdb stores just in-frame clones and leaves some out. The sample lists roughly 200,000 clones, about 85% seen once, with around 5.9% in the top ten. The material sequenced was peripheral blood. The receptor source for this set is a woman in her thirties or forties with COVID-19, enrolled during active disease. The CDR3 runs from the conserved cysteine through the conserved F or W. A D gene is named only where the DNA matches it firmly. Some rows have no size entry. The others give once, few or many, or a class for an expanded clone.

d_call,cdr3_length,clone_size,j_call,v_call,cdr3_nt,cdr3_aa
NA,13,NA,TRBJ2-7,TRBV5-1,TGCGCCAGCTCAGGGGGAGGAACCTACGAGCAGTACTTC,CASSGGGTYEQYF
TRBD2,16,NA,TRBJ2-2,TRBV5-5,TGTGCCAGCAGCCTTCGACTAGCGGGAGACACCGGGGAGCTGTTTTTT,CASSLRLAGDTGELFF
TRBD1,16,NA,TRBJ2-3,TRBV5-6,TGTGCCAGCAGCCTCAGTGGACAGGGTAGGGCAGATACGCAGTATTTT,CASSLSGQGRADTQYF
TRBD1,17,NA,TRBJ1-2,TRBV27,TGTGCCAGCAGCCAAACTGGACAGGGCCTATTTAACTATGGCTACACCTTC,CASSQTGQGLFNYGYTF
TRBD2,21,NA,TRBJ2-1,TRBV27,TGTGCCAGCGGCACCTACCAGGGTAGCGGGAGGAAGGGGCTTCTCTACAATGAGCAGTTCTTC,CASGTYQGSGRKGLLYNEQFF
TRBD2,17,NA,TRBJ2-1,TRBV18,TGTGCCAGCTCACCATCGACTAGCGGGAGTTTCTACAATGAGCAGTTCTTC,CASSPSTSGSFYNEQFF
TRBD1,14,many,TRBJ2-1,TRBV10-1,TGCGCCAGCAGCCCCGGGACAGCATACAATGAGCAGTTCTTC,CASSPGTAYNEQFF
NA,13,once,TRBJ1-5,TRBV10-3,TGTGCCATCAGTGACAGGGGACAACAGCCCCAGCATTTT,CAISDRGQQPQHF
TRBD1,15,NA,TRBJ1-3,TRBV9,TGTGCCAGCAGCGGACAGGGGGCGATTGGAAACACCATATATTTT,CASSGQGAIGNTIYF
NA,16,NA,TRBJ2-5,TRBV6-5,TGTGCCAGCAGTTACTTAGCGGACGGATACCAAGAGACCCAGTACTTC,CASSYLADGYQETQYF
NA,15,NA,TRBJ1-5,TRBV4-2,TGTGCCAGCAGTCAACCCGATCAGGGCCATCAGCCCCAGCATTTT,CASSQPDQGHQPQHF